This T cell receptor (beta chain) was found in a study of blood T cell repertoires in COVID-19. Study overall: The United States, Italy and Spain were the sources of the acute and convalescent COVID-19 samples. From T cells, B-cell-depleted T cells, or PBMCs came the material, which was cDNA or gDNA.

Profiling relied on immunoSEQ multiplex PCR, and the TCRdb table lists in-frame clones only, not all of them. The profile shows some 220,000 clones, under 85% of them singletons. In its sample, this clone was seen once. The CDR3 runs 14 residues. Germline CDR1 GTSNPN, CDR2 SVGIG (reference sequence). V lost 4 bases to trimming and J lost 7 bases; unmatched junction nucleotides: 7. This TCR came from a woman in her twenties or thirties with COVID-19, enrolled during active disease. The chain has TRBV30 and TRBJ1-6; 7 nucleotides match TRBD1. The sequenced material came from peripheral blood. CDR3 sequence (DNA): TGTGCCTGGACCCCCGGGACAGCGAATTCACCCCTCCACTTT. Translated: CAWTPGTANSPLHF.